The 11 T cell receptor beta chains reported below all come from one sample, sequenced in a study of T-cell reconstitution after alpha-beta-depleted transplantation in children. Unique molecular identifiers were incorporated during preparation of the TCRbeta library. TCRdb re-analysed the PCR reads in MiXCR, keeping a single row per CDR3 protein. The sample lists 780,000 or so distinct CDR3 sequences; 15% to 20% were seen once. The sequences come from PBMCs, mostly from graft donor cells, collected 360 days after TCRalphabeta/CD19-depleted stem cell transplant. Source of these receptors: a male patient younger than 18 who had a stem cell transplant for acute lymphoblastic leukemia, so the T cells may come from the graft donor.

The chain joins TRBV3-1 to TRBJ2-5; 9 bases agree with TRBD2. With V trimmed by 4 bases and J by 4 bases, 7 bases remained unmatched. Per germline, CDR1 LGHDT and CDR2 YNNKEL (reference sequence). The length of the CDR3 is 15 residues. In nucleotides, the CDR3 is TGTGCCAGCAGCCCGGGACTAGCTGAAGGAGAGACCCAGTACTTC. It codes for CASSPGLAEGETQYF.

This clonotype was seen more than once but under ten times. Here the CDR3 DNA reads TGCAGTGCTAGAATGGGTTACGAGCAGTACTTC. Its protein product is CSARMGYEQYF. The chain carries TRBV20-1 and TRBJ2-7; the D is unclear. Trimming stripped 2 bases from V and 4 bases from J, with 6 bases between. This CDR3 region has 11 residues. CDR1 and CDR2 from the germline V gene are DFQATT and SNEGSKA (reference sequence).

This clonotype came up a few times. The gene calls are TRBV25-1 and TRBJ2-7; TRBD2 might be the D (7 bases). This CDR3 contains 14 residues. Germline V gives CDR1 MGHDK, CDR2 SYGVNS. Trimming took 1 base from V and 5 from J, leaving 12 bases between them. The CDR3 DNA reads TGTGCCAGCAGTGAATGGGGGGGGCTGAACGAGCAGTACTTC. It is translated as CASSEWGGLNEQYF.

This clonotype was counted a few times. The chain joins TRBV4-1 to TRBJ2-7; perhaps TRBD1 as D (6 bases). The CDR3 runs 16 residues. The V gene's germline CDR1 is MGHRA and CDR2 YSYEKL. Trimming stripped 1 base from V and 6 bases from J, with 19 bases between. CDR3 in amino acids: CASSQAGSGQLGEQYF. DNA for the CDR3: TGCGCCAGCAGCCAAGCGGGCTCTGGACAGCTCGGCGAGCAGTACTTC.

This clonotype was observed a few times. This chain connects TRBV7-8 to TRBJ2-7; 9 bases agree with TRBD1. The CDR3 runs 15 residues. V gave up 5 bases and J gave up 2 bases; unmatched junction bases: 7. From germline, CDR1 is SGHVS and CDR2 FQNEAQ. Here the CDR3 reads CASSKQGAGTYEQYF. The CDR3 nucleotides read TGTGCCAGCAGCAAACAGGGGGCAGGAACCTACGAGCAGTACTTC.

CDR3 sequence (DNA): TGTGCCAGCAGCTTAATACCCAGGGATGAGACCCAGTACTTC. It translates to CASSLIPRDETQYF. The chain links TRBV7-3 to TRBJ2-5, with D possibly being TRBD1 (5 bases). The V and J ends lost 1 base and 5 bases respectively, with 11 bases between them. The CDR3 consists of 14 residues. Germline V gene lookup returns CDR1 SGHTA and CDR2 FQGTGA.

This clonotype turned up a few times. This chain links TRBV27 with TRBJ2-1; 7 bases align to TRBD2. CDR3 size: 14 residues. Trimming cost V 2 bases and J 8 bases; bases outside gene matches: 6. From germline, CDR1 is MNHEY and CDR2 SMNVEV (reference sequence). The CDR3 sequence: CASSLGREQYEQFF. The CDR3 bases are TGTGCCAGCAGTTTAGGGCGGGAGCAGTATGAGCAGTTCTTC.

The gene calls are TRBV29-1 and TRBJ1-1; D remains ambiguous. The CDR3 consists of 13 residues. V lost 1 base and J lost 1, with 7 bases in between. The germline V gene encodes CDR1 SQVTM and CDR2 ANQGSEA. The CDR3 nucleotides read TGCAGCGTTGAAGTTCGGACGAACACTGAAGCTTTCTTT. Amino acid sequence: CSVEVRTNTEAFF.

The rearrangement joins TRBV5-1 to TRBJ2-2; TRBD2 matches at 10 bases. V dropped 4 bases and J dropped 0; count of bases not matched to a gene: 6. Germline V gives CDR1 SGHRS, CDR2 YFSETQ. There are 17 residues in the CDR3. CDR3 sequence: CASSPGLAATNTGELFF. The CDR3 DNA reads as TGCGCCAGCAGCCCTGGACTAGCGGCCACGAACACCGGGGAGCTGTTTTTT.

The V and J genes are TRBV4-1 and TRBJ2-5, with D possibly TRBD1 on 5 matching bases. CDR1 is MGHRA and CDR2 is YSYEKL in the germline V gene. Between the trimmed V and J ends, which lost 0 bases and 2 bases, there was a span of 7 bases. The CDR3 is 14 amino acids. The CDR3 nucleotides are TGCGCCAGCAGCCAAGAGGGGCGGCAAGAGACCCAGTACTTC. It translates to CASSQEGRQETQYF.

This clonotype came up a few times. The rearrangement joins TRBV6-1 to TRBJ2-7; 10 bases map to TRBD1. V lost 6 bases and J lost 6; bases outside the gene matches: 8. Germline values: CDR1 MNHNS, CDR2 SASEGT. The CDR3 is made up of 14 amino acids. CDR3 DNA: TGTGCCAGCAGCCTGGGACAGGGGTGGGTCGAGCAGTACTTC. This codes for CASSLGQGWVEQYF.